The 29 T cell receptor beta chains below were found in one sample sequenced in a study of T cells expressing NK-cell markers (dated by TCRdb to 2018 to 2021). Library preparation employed 5' RACE. For sequencing, an Illumina HiSeq 2000 was employed. Each entry corresponds to one CDR3 protein sequence from reads that TCRdb reprocessed, and DNA is not given. Per the sample table, the count is around 470,000 distinct CDR3 sequences. Around 1.4% of the sample is in the top ten clones. Sequencing input: blood T cells: a sorted CD56 or NKG2C T cell subset, CD4+ or CD8+ T cells, or bulk PBMC T cells (not recorded which). The receptors come from a woman between 50 and 59 years old in good health. Donor details come from another sample of the same person, matched by shared clones.

V is TRBV6-1 and J is TRBJ2-3; there is no DNA to check the TCRdb D call of TRBD1. Per germline, CDR1 MNHNS and CDR2 SASEGT. This CDR3 comprises 17 residues. CDR3 amino acids: CAAPGTGNKWGTDTQYF.

The genes are TRBV12-5 and TRBJ1-2; the TCRdb D gene call, TRBD1, has no DNA to confirm it. CDR3 length: 14 residues. Germline CDR1 and CDR2: LGHNT and FRNRAP. The chain's CDR3 is CASTLGAQNYGYTF.

The chain carries TRBV20-1 and TRBJ2-1; as DNA is missing, the TRBD2 call by TCRdb cannot be tested. CDR3 length equals 15 residues. Per germline, CDR1 DFQATT and CDR2 SNEGSKA (reference sequence). This CDR3 is CSVRVAGGGGNEQFF.

The chain carries TRBV20-1 and TRBJ2-7. This CDR3 has 11 amino acids. CDR1 is DFQATT, CDR2 SNEGSKA, per germline (reference sequence). CDR3 region: CSAPTDYEQYF.

The rearrangement uses TRBV12-3 or TRBV12-4 and TRBJ2-1; TCRdb indicates TRBD2, and absent DNA this call remains unverified. The CDR3 loop spans 16 amino acids. The CDR3 is CASSALVAGAVNEQFF.

V and J are TRBV29-1 and TRBJ1-1. CDR3 length: 13 residues. CDR1 and CDR2 from the germline V gene are SQVTM and ANQGSEA. CDR3: CSVAGLSNTEAFF.

The V and J genes are TRBV3-1 and TRBJ2-1; TCRdb selects TRBD1, and the lack of DNA leaves this call unchecked. The CDR3 contains 18 residues. The V gene's germline CDR1 is LGHDT and CDR2 YNNKEL (reference sequence). The CDR3 reads CASSQVPTGTGGYNEQFF.

V is TRBV30 and J is TRBJ2-5; no DNA is available, so the TRBD1 call from TCRdb remains unchecked. CDR1 is GTSNPN and CDR2 is SVGIG in the germline V gene (reference sequence). This CDR3 comprises 14 residues. CDR3 sequence reads: CACRLRGGQETQYF.

The J gene is TRBJ2-1, the V gene TRBV10-3; lacking DNA, the TRBD2 call made by TCRdb goes unchecked. Germline assignment: CDR1 ENHRY and CDR2 SYGVKD. The CDR3 sequence is 13 residues long. The CDR3 protein is CATGSTSYNEQFF.

The CDR3 sequence: CSARPATWNTEAFF. V and J are TRBV20-1 and TRBJ1-1. Germline V gene lookup returns CDR1 DFQATT and CDR2 SNEGSKA (reference sequence). This CDR3 has 14 residues.

The rearrangement joins TRBV20-1 to TRBJ2-2; the D gene TCRdb calls, TRBD1, cannot be checked with no DNA. The CDR3 extends over 15 amino acids. Germline V gene lookup returns CDR1 DFQATT and CDR2 SNEGSKA (reference sequence). The CDR3 spells CSARTAGVVTGELFF.

The chain's CDR3 is CASSSRLGQAGILAKNIQYF. The genes are TRBV4-1 and TRBJ2-4; without DNA, the TCRdb call of TRBD2 cannot be checked. From germline, CDR1 is MGHRA and CDR2 YSYEKL. The length of the CDR3 is 20 residues.

The chain couples TRBV25-1 to TRBJ2-5; TCRdb reports TRBD1, a call that lacks DNA to check it against. Germline lookup yields CDR1 MGHDK and CDR2 SYGVNS. The CDR3 contains 15 residues. The CDR3: CASSEFSGGAETQYF.

V is TRBV7-9 and J is TRBJ2-7; TCRdb proposes TRBD2, but this gene call is untestable without DNA. Germline-derived CDR1 and CDR2 are SEHNR and FQNEAQ (reference sequence). The CDR3 runs 17 residues. The CDR3 region is CASTVGGLAGHSYEQYF. The full variable domain, its missing parts supplied by reference TRBV7-9 and TRBJ2-7, is DTGVSQNPRHKITKRGQNVTFRCDPISEHNRLYWYRQTLGQGPEFLTYFQNEAQLEKSRLLSDRFSAERPKGSFSTLEIQRTEQGDSAMYLCASTVGGLAGHSYEQYFGPGTRLTVT.

The chain's CDR3 is CASSGGLMVPEAFF. This chain uses TRBV21-1 with TRBJ1-1; there is no DNA to check the TCRdb D call of TRBD1. TRBV21-1 represents a pseudogene. CDR3 length: 14 amino acids.

The chain has TRBV12-3 or TRBV12-4 and TRBJ1-2. There are 13 residues in the CDR3. This CDR3 is CASSLRHLYGYTF.

The rearrangement uses TRBV20-1 and TRBJ2-1; TCRdb picks TRBD1, but there is no DNA to check that call. Germline lookup yields CDR1 DFQATT and CDR2 SNEGSKA (reference sequence). CDR3 length equals 15 residues. CDR3 amino acids: CSAQTGTGVYNEQFF.

This rearrangement joins TRBV2 to TRBJ2-1. The CDR3 is made up of 13 amino acids. CDR1 and CDR2 from the germline V gene are SNHLY and FYNNEI. CDR3 sequence: CASSHASYNEQFF.

The chain uses TRBV20-1 and TRBJ2-3; with no DNA, the TCRdb D assignment of TRBD1 cannot be verified. From germline, CDR1 is DFQATT and CDR2 SNEGSKA (reference sequence). The CDR3 runs to 15 residues. CDR3 residues: CSARGGASSVDTQYF.

The chain is built from TRBV29-1 and TRBJ1-3. Germline V gene sequence: CDR1 SQVTM, CDR2 ANQGSEA. The length of the CDR3 is 12 residues. The chain's CDR3 is CSVDGGSNTIYF.

This chain joins TRBV6-5 and TRBJ2-1. This CDR3 contains 13 residues. Germline V gene lookup returns CDR1 MNHEY and CDR2 SVGAGI. The CDR3: CASTGLSYNEQFF.

The chain has TRBV19 and TRBJ2-3; TCRdb picks TRBD2, but there is no DNA to check that call. Germline CDR1 LNHDA, CDR2 SQIVND (reference sequence). The CDR3 length is 12 residues. The CDR3 loop reads CASRSLGDTQYF.

The rearrangement uses TRBV11-3 and TRBJ1-1. The CDR3 covers 14 residues. CDR1 is SGHNT and CDR2 is YENEEA in the germline V gene. The CDR3: CASSLGQASAEAFF.

The chain uses TRBV5-1 and TRBJ2-3; TCRdb gives TRBD2 as the D gene, but with no DNA this cannot be confirmed. CDR3 length: 18 residues. Germline lookup yields CDR1 SGHRS and CDR2 YFSETQ. This CDR3 is CASGNRTSGRGSTDTQYF.

The chain couples TRBV6-2 or TRBV6-3 to TRBJ2-1; TCRdb indicates TRBD2, and absent DNA this call remains unverified. This CDR3 has 19 amino acids. Germline assignment: CDR1 MNHEY and CDR2 SVGEGT. CDR3 loop: CASTPGTSGSFYLRSEQFF.

The chain uses TRBV15 and TRBJ2-5. This CDR3 is 13 amino acids long. Per germline, CDR1 LNHNV and CDR2 YYDKDF (reference sequence). The CDR3 region is CATSRVDGETQYF.

V usage is TRBV12-3 or TRBV12-4 and J usage is TRBJ1-6. This CDR3 has 11 amino acids. The CDR3 loop is CASSLGTGLHF.

The chain joins TRBV27 to TRBJ2-7; as DNA is missing, the TRBD2 call by TCRdb cannot be tested. CDR1 and CDR2 (germline): MNHEY, SMNVEV (reference sequence). The CDR3 totals 14 residues. The CDR3 loop is CASSLEVRAGEQYF.

This chain joins TRBV20-1 and TRBJ1-2. CDR3 length equals 13 residues. CDR1 and CDR2 from the germline V gene are DFQATT and SNEGSKA (reference sequence). The CDR3 loop is CSARGDPNYGYTF.